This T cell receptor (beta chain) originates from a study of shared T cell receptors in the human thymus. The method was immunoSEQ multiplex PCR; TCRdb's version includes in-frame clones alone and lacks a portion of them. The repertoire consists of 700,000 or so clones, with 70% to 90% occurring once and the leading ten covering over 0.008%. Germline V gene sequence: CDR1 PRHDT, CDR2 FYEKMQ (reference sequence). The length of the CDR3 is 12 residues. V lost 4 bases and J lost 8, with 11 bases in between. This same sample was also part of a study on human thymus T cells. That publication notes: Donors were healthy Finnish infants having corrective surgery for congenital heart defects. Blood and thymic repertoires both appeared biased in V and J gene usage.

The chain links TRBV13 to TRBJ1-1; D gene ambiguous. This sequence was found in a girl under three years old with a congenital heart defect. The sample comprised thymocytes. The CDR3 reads CASSYPGGEAFF. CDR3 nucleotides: TGTGCCAGCAGCTACCCCGGAGGAGAAGCTTTCTTT.